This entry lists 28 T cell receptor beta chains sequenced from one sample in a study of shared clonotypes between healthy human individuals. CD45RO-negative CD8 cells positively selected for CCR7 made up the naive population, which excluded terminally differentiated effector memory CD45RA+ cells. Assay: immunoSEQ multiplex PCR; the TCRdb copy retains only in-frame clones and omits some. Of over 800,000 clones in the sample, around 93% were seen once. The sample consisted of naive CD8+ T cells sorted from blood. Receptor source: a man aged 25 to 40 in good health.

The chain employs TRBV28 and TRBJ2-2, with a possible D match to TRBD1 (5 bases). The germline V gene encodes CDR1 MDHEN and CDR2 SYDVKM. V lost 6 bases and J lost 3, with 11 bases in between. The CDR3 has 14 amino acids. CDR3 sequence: CASRQTEYTGELFF. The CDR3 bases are TGTGCCAGCAGACAGACAGAATACACCGGGGAGCTGTTTTTT.

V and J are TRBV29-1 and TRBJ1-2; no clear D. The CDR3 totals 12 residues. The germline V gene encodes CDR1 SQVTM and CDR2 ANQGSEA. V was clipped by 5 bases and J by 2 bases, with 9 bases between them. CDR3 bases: TGCAGCGTTCCGACAAGCAACTATGGCTACACCTTC. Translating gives CSVPTSNYGYTF.

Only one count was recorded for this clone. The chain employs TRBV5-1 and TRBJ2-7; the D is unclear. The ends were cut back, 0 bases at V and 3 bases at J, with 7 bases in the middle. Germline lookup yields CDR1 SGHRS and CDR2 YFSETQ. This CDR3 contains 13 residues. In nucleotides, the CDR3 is TGCGCCAGCAGCTTGGGGGTAGACTACGAGCAGTACTTC. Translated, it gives CASSLGVDYEQYF.

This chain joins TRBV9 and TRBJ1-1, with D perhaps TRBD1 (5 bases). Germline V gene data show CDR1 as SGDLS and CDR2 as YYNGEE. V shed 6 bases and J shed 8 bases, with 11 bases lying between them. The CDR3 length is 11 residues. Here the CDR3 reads CASTGRGEAFF. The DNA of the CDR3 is TGTGCCAGCACAGGGCGAGGGGAAGCTTTCTTT.

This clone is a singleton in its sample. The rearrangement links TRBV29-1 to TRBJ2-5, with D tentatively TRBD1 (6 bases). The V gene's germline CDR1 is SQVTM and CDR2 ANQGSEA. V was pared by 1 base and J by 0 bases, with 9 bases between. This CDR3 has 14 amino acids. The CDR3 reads CSVEGDTYQETQYF. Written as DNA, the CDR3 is TGCAGCGTTGAAGGGGACACGTACCAAGAGACCCAGTACTTC.

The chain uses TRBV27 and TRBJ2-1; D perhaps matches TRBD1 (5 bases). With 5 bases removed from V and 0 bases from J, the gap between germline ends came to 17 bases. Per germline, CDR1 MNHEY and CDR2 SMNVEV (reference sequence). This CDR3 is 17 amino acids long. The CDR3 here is CASSPQGTPSSYNEQFF. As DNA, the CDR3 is TGTGCCAGCAGTCCTCAGGGAACCCCCAGCTCCTACAATGAGCAGTTCTTC.

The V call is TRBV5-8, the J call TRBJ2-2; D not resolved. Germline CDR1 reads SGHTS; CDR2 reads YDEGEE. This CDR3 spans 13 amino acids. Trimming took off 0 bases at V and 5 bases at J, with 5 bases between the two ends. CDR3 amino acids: CASSLVLTGELFF. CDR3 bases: TGTGCCAGCAGCTTGGTGCTTACCGGGGAGCTGTTTTTT. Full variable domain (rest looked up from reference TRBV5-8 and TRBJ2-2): EAGVTQSPTHLIKTRGQQATLRCSPISGHTSVYWYQQALGLGLQFLLWYDEGEERNRGNFPPRFSGRQFPNYSSELNVNALELEDSALYLCASSLVLTGELFFGEGSRLTVL.

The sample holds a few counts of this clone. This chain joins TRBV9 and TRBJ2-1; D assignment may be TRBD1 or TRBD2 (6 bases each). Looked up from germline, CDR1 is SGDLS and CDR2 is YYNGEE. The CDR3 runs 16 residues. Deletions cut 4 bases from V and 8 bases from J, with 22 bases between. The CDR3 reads CASSPIAGSYRDEQFF. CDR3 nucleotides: TGTGCCAGCAGCCCCATCGCCGGGAGTTACAGGGATGAGCAGTTCTTC.

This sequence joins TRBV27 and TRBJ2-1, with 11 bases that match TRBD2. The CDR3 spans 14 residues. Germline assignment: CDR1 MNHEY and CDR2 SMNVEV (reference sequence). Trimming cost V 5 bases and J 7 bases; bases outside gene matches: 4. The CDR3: CASSPGLAANEQFF. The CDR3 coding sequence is TGTGCCAGCAGTCCGGGACTAGCGGCAAATGAGCAGTTCTTC.

CDR3 DNA sequence: TGCAGCGTTGAAGAATACACAGGGACCGAGCAGTACTTC. It is translated as CSVEEYTGTEQYF. The chain has TRBV29-1 and TRBJ2-7; a weak D match, TRBD1 (6 bases). This CDR3 region has 13 residues. Looked up from germline, CDR1 is SQVTM and CDR2 is ANQGSEA. Deletions cut 0 bases from V and 6 bases from J, with 12 bases between.

This CDR3 is CASSPTGLGVLGYEQYF. The CDR3 DNA follows: TGTGCCAGCAGCCCCACAGGGTTAGGGGTGTTGGGCTACGAGCAGTACTTC. This chain joins TRBV11-2 and TRBJ2-7; weak D call: TRBD1 (6 bases). The V gene's germline CDR1 is SGHAT and CDR2 FQNNGV. V was trimmed by 5 bases and J by 3 bases, leaving 23 bases between them. The CDR3 has 17 amino acids.

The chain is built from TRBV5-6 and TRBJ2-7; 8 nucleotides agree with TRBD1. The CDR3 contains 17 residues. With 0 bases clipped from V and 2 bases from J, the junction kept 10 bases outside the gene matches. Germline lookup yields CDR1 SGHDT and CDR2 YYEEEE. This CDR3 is CASSLELGQAVAYEQYF. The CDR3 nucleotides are TGTGCCAGCAGCTTGGAACTGGGACAGGCCGTCGCCTACGAGCAGTACTTC.

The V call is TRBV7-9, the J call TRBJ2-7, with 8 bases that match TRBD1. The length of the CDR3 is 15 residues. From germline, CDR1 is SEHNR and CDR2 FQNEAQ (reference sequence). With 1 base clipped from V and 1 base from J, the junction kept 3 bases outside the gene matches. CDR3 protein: CASSLVDRVSYEQYF. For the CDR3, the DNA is TGTGCCAGCAGCTTAGTGGACAGGGTATCCTACGAGCAGTACTTC.

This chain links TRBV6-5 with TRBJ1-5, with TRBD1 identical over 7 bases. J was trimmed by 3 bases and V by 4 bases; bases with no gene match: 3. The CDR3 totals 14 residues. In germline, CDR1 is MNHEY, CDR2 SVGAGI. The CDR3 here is CASSSTGINQPQHF. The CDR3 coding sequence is TGTGCCAGCAGTTCGACAGGGATCAATCAGCCCCAGCATTTT.

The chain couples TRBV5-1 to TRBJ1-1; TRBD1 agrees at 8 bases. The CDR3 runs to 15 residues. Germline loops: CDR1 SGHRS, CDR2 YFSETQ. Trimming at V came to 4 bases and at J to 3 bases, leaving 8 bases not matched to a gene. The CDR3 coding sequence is TGCGCCAGCAGCGCCGACAGGGGTTGGGACACTGAAGCTTTCTTT. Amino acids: CASSADRGWDTEAFF.

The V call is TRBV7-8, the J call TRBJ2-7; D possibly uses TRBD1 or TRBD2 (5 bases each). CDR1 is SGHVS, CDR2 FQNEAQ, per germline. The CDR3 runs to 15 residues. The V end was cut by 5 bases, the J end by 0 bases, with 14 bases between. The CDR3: CASSPSGPDSYEQYF. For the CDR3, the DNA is TGTGCCAGCAGCCCATCGGGACCCGACTCCTACGAGCAGTACTTC.

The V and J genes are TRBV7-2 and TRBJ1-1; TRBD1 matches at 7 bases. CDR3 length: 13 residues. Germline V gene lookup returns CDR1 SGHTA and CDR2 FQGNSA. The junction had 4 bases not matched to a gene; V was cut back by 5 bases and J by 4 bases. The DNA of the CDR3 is TGTGCCAGCAGCGCGAGACAGGGCACTGAAGCTTTCTTT. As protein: CASSARQGTEAFF.

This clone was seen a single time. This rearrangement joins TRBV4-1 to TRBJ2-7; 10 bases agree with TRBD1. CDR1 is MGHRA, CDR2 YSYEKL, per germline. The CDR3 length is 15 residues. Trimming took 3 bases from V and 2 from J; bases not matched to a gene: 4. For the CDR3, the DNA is TGCGCCAGCAGCCAGCCGGGACAGGGGCCCTACGAGCAGTACTTC. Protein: CASSQPGQGPYEQYF.

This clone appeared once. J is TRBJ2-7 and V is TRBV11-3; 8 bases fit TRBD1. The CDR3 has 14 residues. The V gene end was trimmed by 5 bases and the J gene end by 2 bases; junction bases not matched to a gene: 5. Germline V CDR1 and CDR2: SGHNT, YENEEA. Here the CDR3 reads CASSPGQGTYEQYF. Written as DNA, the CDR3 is TGTGCCAGCAGCCCCGGACAGGGAACCTACGAGCAGTACTTC.

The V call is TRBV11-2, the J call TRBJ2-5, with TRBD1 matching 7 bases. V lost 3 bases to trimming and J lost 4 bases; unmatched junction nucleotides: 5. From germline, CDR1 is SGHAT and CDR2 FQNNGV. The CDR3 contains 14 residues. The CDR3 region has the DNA TGTGCCAGCAGCTTGACAGGGTCTGGAGAGACCCAGTACTTC. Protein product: CASSLTGSGETQYF. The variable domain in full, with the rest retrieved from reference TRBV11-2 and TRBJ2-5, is EAGVAQSPRYKIIEKRQSVAFWCNPISGHATLYWYQQILGQGPKLLIQFQNNGVVDDSQLPKDRFSAERLKGVDSTLKIQPAKLEDSAVYLCASSLTGSGETQYFGPGTRLLVL.

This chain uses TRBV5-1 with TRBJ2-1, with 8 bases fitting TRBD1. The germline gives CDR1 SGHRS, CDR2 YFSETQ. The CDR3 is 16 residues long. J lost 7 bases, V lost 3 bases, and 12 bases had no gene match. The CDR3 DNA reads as TGCGCCAGCAGCTCGCCGACAGGGGAGTTTGGGAATGAGCAGTTCTTC. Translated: CASSSPTGEFGNEQFF.

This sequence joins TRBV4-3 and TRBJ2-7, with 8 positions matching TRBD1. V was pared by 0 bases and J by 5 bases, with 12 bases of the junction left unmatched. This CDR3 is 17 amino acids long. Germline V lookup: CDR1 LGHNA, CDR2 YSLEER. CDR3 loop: CASSQDKTGAVSHEQYF. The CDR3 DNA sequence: TGCGCCAGCAGCCAAGATAAGACAGGGGCAGTTTCCCACGAGCAGTACTTC.

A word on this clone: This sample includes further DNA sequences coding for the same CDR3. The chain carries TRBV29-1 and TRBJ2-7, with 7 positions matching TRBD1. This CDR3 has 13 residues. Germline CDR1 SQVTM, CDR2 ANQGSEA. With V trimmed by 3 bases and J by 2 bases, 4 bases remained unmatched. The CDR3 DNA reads TGCAGCGTTGAGAGGGACAGCCCCTACGAGCAGTACTTC. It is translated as CSVERDSPYEQYF.

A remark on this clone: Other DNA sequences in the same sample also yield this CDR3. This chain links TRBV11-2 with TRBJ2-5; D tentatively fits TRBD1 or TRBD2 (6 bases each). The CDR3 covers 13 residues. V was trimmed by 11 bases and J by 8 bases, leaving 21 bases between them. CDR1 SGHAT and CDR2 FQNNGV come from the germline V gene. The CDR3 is CASRVGGGETQYF. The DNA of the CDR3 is TGTGCCTCCCGTGTAGGGGGAGGAGAAACCCAGTACTTC.

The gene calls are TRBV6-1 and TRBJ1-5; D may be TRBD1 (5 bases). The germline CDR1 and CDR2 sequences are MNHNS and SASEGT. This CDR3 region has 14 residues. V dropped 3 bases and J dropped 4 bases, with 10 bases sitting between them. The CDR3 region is CASSDGGFNQPQHF. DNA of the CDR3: TGTGCCAGCAGTGATGGGGGATTTAATCAGCCCCAGCATTTT.

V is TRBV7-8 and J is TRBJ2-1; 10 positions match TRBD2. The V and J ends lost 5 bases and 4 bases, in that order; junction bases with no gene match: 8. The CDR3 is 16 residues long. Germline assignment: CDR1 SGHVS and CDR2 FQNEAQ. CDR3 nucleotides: TGTGCCAGCAGCCCAAGGACTAGCGGTCTTTACAATGAGCAGTTCTTC. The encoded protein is CASSPRTSGLYNEQFF.

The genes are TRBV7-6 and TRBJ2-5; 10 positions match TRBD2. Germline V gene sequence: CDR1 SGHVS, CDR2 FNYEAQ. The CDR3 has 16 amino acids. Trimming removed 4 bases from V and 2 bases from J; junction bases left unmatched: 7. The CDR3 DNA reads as TGTGCCAGCAGCTCCGAAATAGCGGGAGGACAAGAGACCCAGTACTTC. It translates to CASSSEIAGGQETQYF.

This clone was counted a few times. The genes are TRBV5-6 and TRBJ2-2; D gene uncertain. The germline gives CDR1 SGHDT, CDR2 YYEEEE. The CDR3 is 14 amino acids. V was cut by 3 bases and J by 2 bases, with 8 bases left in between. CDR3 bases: TGTGCCAGCAGCTCGGGCCTTAACACCGGGGAGCTGTTTTTT. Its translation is CASSSGLNTGELFF.